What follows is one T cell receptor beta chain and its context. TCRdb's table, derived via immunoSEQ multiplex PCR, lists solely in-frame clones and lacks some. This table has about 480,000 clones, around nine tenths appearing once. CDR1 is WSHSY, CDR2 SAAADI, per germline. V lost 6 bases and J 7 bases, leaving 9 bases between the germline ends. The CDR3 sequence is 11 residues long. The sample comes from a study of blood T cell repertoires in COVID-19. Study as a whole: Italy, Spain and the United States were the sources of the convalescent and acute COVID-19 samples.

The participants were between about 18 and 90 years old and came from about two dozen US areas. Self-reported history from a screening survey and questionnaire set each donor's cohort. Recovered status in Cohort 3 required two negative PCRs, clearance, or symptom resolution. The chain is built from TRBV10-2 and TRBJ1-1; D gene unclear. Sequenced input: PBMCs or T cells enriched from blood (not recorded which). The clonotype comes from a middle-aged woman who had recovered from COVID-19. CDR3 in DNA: TGCGCCAGCAGCCCAGCAGGTGAAGCTTTCTTT. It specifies CASSPAGEAFF.